This T cell receptor beta chain was documented in a study of human T cells and chemical hapten exposure. Study as a whole: Skin on the upper inner arm, roughly 2 cm by roughly 2 cm in size, was sensitized with 2% DPC.

This CDR3 comprises 14 residues. The V gene lost 2 bases and the J gene lost 2 bases, with 9 bases spanning the gap. Germline CDR1 MNHNS, CDR2 SASEGT. This clonotype was counted only a few times. Antigen specificity is unknown. TCRdb passed the RACE reads through MiXCR, listing each CDR3 protein once. This sample has around 100,000 distinct CDR3 sequences, with around 10% found just once. Time point meaning: patch test 2, 6 weeks after DPC sensitization. The treatment here: therapeutic diphenylcyclopropenone sensitization with weekly scalp DPC. Sample donors consisted of patients with alopecia, aged 18 to 70 years, who were suitable for DPC. The study, taken as a whole, reports: TCRs exceeding 1 in 1000 frequency stayed unchanged with DPC sensitization.

The sequenced sample was whole blood, obtained in connection with sensitization to the hapten diphenylcyclopropenone (DPC). The sequence was collected from a woman in her 40s with alopecia areata. Some clones in this sample may be carry-over from other donors' samples. The J gene is TRBJ2-5, the V gene TRBV6-1, with unresolved D. CDR3 in DNA: TGTGCCAGCAGTGAATACTTACAGCAAGAGACCCAGTACTTC. Translation: CASSEYLQQETQYF.